A single sample gave rise to the 20 T cell receptor beta chains below, sequenced in a study of regulatory T cells in long-lasting Graves disease. Through Arm-PCR of CDR3 regions and iRepertoire HTBI primers, TCR beta libraries were built. One entry per CDR3 protein results from TCRdb running MiXCR on the multiplex PCR reads. The repertoire holds 400,000 to 450,000 distinct CDR3 sequences, with 15% to 20% as singletons. Time point in this sample: newly diagnosed GD, antithyroid drugs for less than 3 months. The authors made the TCR library using RNA they extracted from PBMCs. This sample was shared with a second study, whose subject was T cells in Graves' hyperthyroidism and ophthalmopathy.

This material consisted of peripheral blood mononuclear cells (PBMCs), taken at new diagnosis, from a patient treated with antithyroid drugs. These TCRs come from a woman between 25 and 40 years old with Graves disease.

This clonotype was counted many times. The chain has TRBV6-1 and TRBJ2-7; D unresolved. CDR3 length: 14 residues. Germline V gene lookup returns CDR1 MNHNS and CDR2 SASEGT. The V gene lost 3 bases and the J gene lost 4 bases, with 13 bases spanning the gap. CDR3 residues: CASSERWEAYEQYF. DNA of the CDR3: TGTGCCAGCAGTGAGAGATGGGAAGCATACGAGCAGTACTTC.

The rearrangement links TRBV29-1 to TRBJ1-1, with a weak D call TRBD1 (5 bases). The CDR3 totals 13 residues. V was shortened by 6 bases and J by 2 bases, with 13 bases between the two germline ends. Germline V gene sequence: CDR1 SQVTM, CDR2 ANQGSEA. The CDR3 DNA follows: TGCAGCGTCAAGGGGAGATTTAACACTGAAGCTTTCTTT. Translation: CSVKGRFNTEAFF.

This clonotype was seen ten or more times. CDR3: CASSLAPTVDSGNTIYF. The DNA for the CDR3 is TGCGCCAGCAGCTTGGCCCCGACAGTAGACTCTGGAAACACCATATATTTT. The chain carries TRBV5-1 and TRBJ1-3; maybe TRBD1 (5 bases). V lost 0 bases and J 0 bases, leaving 13 bases between the germline ends. Germline CDR1 reads SGHRS; CDR2 reads YFSETQ. The CDR3 has 17 residues.

Only a few counts were recorded for this clonotype. The chain employs TRBV12-3 or TRBV12-4 and TRBJ1-2; 7 nucleotides agree with TRBD1. CDR3 length: 15 amino acids. The trim removed 5 bases at V and 8 bases at J, leaving 14 bases unmatched. CDR3 sequence reads: CASSLYGTGAGGYTF. The CDR3, as DNA: TGTGCCAGCAGTCTCTACGGAACAGGGGCTGGGGGCTACACCTTC.

The sample holds many counts of this clonotype. This chain uses TRBV28 with TRBJ2-7; the match to TRBD1 covers 9 bases. Germline V gene sequence: CDR1 MDHEN, CDR2 SYDVKM. The junction had 8 bases not matched to a gene; V was cut back by 3 bases and J by 2 bases. There are 16 residues in the CDR3. The CDR3 loop is CASSFTGTGIPYEQYF. CDR3 nucleotide sequence: TGTGCCAGCAGTTTTACCGGGACAGGGATACCCTACGAGCAGTACTTC.

In its sample, this clonotype was seen many times. V usage is TRBV11-2 and J usage is TRBJ2-1; no reliable D call. Germline CDR1 is SGHAT and CDR2 is FQNNGV. The CDR3 length is 13 residues. V was trimmed by 3 bases and J by 0 bases, leaving 3 bases between them. The CDR3 DNA reads as TGTGCCAGCAGCTTCATCTCCTACAATGAGCAGTTCTTC. Its translation is CASSFISYNEQFF.

The genes are TRBV5-1 and TRBJ2-2; 13 bases are a match to TRBD2. J gave up 0 bases and V 2 bases, and 7 bases lay outside the gene matches. The CDR3 has 19 amino acids. Per germline, CDR1 SGHRS and CDR2 YFSETQ. Written as DNA, the CDR3 is TGCGCCAGCAGCTTTTCTCCCGGGACTAGCGGGACGAACACCGGGGAGCTGTTTTTT. Residues: CASSFSPGTSGTNTGELFF.

This clonotype appeared many times. V is TRBV19 and J is TRBJ2-3; 7 bases match TRBD1. Germline lookup yields CDR1 LNHDA and CDR2 SQIVND (reference sequence). The CDR3 extends over 16 amino acids. The V segment lost 5 bases and the J segment 0 bases; nucleotides outside the gene matches: 8. The CDR3 DNA is TGTGCCAGTAGTTCCAAAGGGGGCGCGAGCACAGATACGCAGTATTTT. Amino acid sequence: CASSSKGGASTDTQYF.

This clonotype occurred a few times. The chain employs TRBV14 and TRBJ2-2; 9 nucleotides match TRBD1. The CDR3 contains 16 residues. Trimming took 4 bases from V and 1 from J; bases not matched to a gene: 4. CDR1 is SGHDN, CDR2 FVKESK, per germline. The CDR3 spells CASSLRQGENTGELFF. The CDR3 nucleotides read TGTGCCAGCAGCCTCCGACAGGGGGAGAACACCGGGGAGCTGTTTTTT.

This clonotype has ten or more counts. The V and J genes are TRBV11-2 and TRBJ2-4; no definite D call. Germline V gene data show CDR1 as SGHAT and CDR2 as FQNNGV. The ends were cut back, 5 bases at V and 8 bases at J, with 10 bases in the middle. The CDR3 has 12 residues. In DNA form, the CDR3 reads TGTGCCAGCAGCGCACCGAGCCACATTCAGTACTTC. Translating gives CASSAPSHIQYF.

This clonotype was counted at least ten times. This chain joins TRBV6-5 and TRBJ2-7; D is possibly TRBD1 or TRBD2 (5 bases each). Germline CDR1 and CDR2: MNHEY and SVGAGI. Trimming removed 2 bases from V and 4 bases from J, with 15 bases in between. This CDR3 comprises 15 residues. CDR3 nucleotide sequence: TGTGCCAGCAGTTACGAAGGGACGGCAAAATACGAGCAGTACTTC. Its translation is CASSYEGTAKYEQYF.

The V and J genes are TRBV19 and TRBJ1-1, with a possible D match to TRBD1 (6 bases). V dropped 5 bases and J dropped 4 bases, with 14 bases sitting between them. The CDR3 is made up of 14 amino acids. Germline CDR1 is LNHDA and CDR2 is SQIVND (reference sequence). DNA of the CDR3: TGTGCCAGTAGTGTCGGGGGGCAGTTCACTGAAGCTTTCTTT. Its protein product is CASSVGGQFTEAFF.

Ten or more counts support this clonotype. The genes are TRBV6-2 or TRBV6-3 and TRBJ1-5, with 7 bases fitting TRBD1. V lost 0 bases to trimming and J lost 6 bases; unmatched junction nucleotides: 5. Germline V gene lookup returns CDR1 MNHEY and CDR2 SVGEGT. The CDR3 totals 15 residues. The CDR3 DNA follows: TGTGCCAGCAGTTACTCAGACAGGGAGGGTCAGCCCCAGCATTTT. This gives the protein CASSYSDREGQPQHF.

There are many counts of this clonotype. Relative to the germline gene, one junction end is altered; a read error may explain this. The rearrangement joins TRBV2 to TRBJ2-1, with no clear D. CDR3 length: 11 residues. The germline V gene has CDR1 SNHLY and CDR2 FYNNEI. CDR3 coding DNA: TGTGCCAGCAGTGATGCCCCACGTCCCCCCTTC. Residues: CASSDAPRPPF.

With respect to this clonotype: This sequence may be a read error, since a much larger clone differs from it by one base. The chain carries TRBV7-3 and TRBJ2-1; 7 positions match TRBD2. The CDR3 runs to 16 residues. The germline CDR1 and CDR2 sequences are SGHTA and FQGTGA. CDR3 sequence reads: CASGQHRDYLWDEQFF. Written as DNA, the CDR3 is TGCGCCAGCGGCCAGCACCGGGACTACCTTTGGGATGAGCAGTTCTTC.

The chain is built from TRBV5-1 and TRBJ2-2; 7 bases line up with TRBD1. The CDR3 extends over 16 amino acids. Germline V gene data show CDR1 as SGHRS and CDR2 as YFSETQ. J was trimmed by 5 bases and V by 0 bases; bases with no gene match: 7. CDR3 bases: TGCGCCAGCAGCTTGGCCGCGGCAGGGGGTACCGGGGAGCTGTTTTTT. The encoded protein is CASSLAAAGGTGELFF.

This clonotype was found a few times. CDR3 DNA: TGCGCCAGCAGCTTGTCCGACGGACCGGGCAAGCAGTATGGCTACACCTTC. The encoded protein is CASSLSDGPGKQYGYTF. The chain recombines TRBV5-1 with TRBJ1-2; unclear D gene. Deletions cut 1 base from V and 5 bases from J, with 21 bases between. The length of the CDR3 is 17 residues. From germline, CDR1 is SGHRS and CDR2 YFSETQ.

This clonotype showed up many times. This chain connects TRBV27 to TRBJ1-5; no clear D. V was clipped by 8 bases and J by 0 bases, with 17 bases between them. Germline CDR1 MNHEY, CDR2 SMNVEV (reference sequence). The CDR3 loop spans 16 amino acids. CDR3: CASRPRGSHSNQPQHF. The CDR3 bases are TGTGCCAGCCGCCCCCGGGGTAGTCATAGCAATCAGCCCCAGCATTTT.

CDR3 in DNA: TGTGCCAGCAGCCCGGGCGCACTCCAGAACACTGAAGCTTTCTTT. This gives the protein CASSPGALQNTEAFF. The rearrangement joins TRBV9 to TRBJ1-1; no clear D gene. The CDR3 length is 15 residues. Between the trimmed V and J ends, which lost 4 bases and 1 base, there was a span of 14 bases. CDR1 and CDR2 (germline): SGDLS, YYNGEE. Supplemented by reference TRBV9 and TRBJ1-1, the full variable domain reads DSGVTQTPKHLITATGQRVTLRCSPRSGDLSVYWYQQSLDQGLQFLIQYYNGEERAKGNILERFSAQQFPDLHSELNLSSLELGDSALYFCASSPGALQNTEAFFGQGTRLTVV.

In its sample, this clonotype was seen a few times. J is TRBJ2-7 and V is TRBV30; D gene uncertain. This CDR3 is 13 amino acids long. Trimming left V 0 bases short and J 2 bases short, with 8 bases between. Looked up from germline, CDR1 is GTSNPN and CDR2 is SVGIG (reference sequence). The CDR3 DNA is TGTGCCTGGAGTGTACAGTTCCCCTACGAGCAGTACTTC. This translates into CAWSVQFPYEQYF.